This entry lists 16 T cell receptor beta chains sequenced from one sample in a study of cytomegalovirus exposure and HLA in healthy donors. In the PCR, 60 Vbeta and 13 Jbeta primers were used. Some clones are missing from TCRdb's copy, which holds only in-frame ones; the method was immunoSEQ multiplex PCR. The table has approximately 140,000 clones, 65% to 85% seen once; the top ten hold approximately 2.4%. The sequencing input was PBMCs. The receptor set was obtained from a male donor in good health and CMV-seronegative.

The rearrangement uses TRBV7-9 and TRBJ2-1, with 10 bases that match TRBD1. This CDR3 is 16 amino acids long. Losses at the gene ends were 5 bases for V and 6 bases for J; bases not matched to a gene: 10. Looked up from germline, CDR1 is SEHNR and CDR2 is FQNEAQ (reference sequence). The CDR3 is CASSRGRDRGFNEQFF. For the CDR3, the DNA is TGTGCCAGCAGCCGGGGGCGGGACAGGGGTTTCAATGAGCAGTTCTTC.

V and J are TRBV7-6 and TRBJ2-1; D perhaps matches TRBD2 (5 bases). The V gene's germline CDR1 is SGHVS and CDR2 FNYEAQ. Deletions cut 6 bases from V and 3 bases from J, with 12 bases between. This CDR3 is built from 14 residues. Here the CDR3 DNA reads TGTGCCAGCAGTACCGGGAACCTCTACAATGAGCAGTTCTTC. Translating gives CASSTGNLYNEQFF.

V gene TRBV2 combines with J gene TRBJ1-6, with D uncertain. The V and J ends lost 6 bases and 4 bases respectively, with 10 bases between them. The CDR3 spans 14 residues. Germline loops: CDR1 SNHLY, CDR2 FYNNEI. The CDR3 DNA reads TGTGCCAGCAGGGACGGGGTTTATAATTCACCCCTCCACTTT. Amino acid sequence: CASRDGVYNSPLHF. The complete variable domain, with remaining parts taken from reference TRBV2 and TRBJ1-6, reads EPEVTQTPSHQVTQMGQEVILRCVPISNHLYFYWYRQILGQKVEFLVSFYNNEISEKSEIFDDQFSVERPDGSNFTLKIRSTKLEDSAMYFCASRDGVYNSPLHFGNGTRLTVT.

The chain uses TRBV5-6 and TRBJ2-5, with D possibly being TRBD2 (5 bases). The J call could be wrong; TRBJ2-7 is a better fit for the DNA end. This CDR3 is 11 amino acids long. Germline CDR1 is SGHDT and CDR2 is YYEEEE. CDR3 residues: CASSFSDEQYF. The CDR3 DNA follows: TGTGCCAGCAGCTTTAGCGACGAGCAGTACTTC.

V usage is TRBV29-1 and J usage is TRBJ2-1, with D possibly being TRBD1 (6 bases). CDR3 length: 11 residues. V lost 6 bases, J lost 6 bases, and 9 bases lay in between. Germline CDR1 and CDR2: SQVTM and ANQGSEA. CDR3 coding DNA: TGCAGCGTGGACAGACTCAATGAGCAGTTCTTC. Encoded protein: CSVDRLNEQFF.

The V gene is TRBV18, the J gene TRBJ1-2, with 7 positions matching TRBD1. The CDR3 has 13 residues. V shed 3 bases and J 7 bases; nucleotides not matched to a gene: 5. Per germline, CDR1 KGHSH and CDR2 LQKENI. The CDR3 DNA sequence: TGTGCCAGCTCACCTACAGGGGAGGCTGGCTACACCTTC. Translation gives CASSPTGEAGYTF.

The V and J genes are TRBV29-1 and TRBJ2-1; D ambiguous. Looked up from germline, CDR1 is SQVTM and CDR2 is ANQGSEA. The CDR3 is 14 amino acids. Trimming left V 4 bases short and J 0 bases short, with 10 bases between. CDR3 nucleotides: TGCAGCGTTGTTCCGGTAAGCTCCTACAATGAGCAGTTCTTC. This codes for CSVVPVSSYNEQFF.

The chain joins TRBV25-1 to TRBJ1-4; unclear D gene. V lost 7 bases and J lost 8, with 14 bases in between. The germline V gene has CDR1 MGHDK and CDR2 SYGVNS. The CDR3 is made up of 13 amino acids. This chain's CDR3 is CASNKIRGEKLFF. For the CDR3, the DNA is TGTGCCAGCAATAAAATAAGAGGGGAAAAACTGTTTTTT.

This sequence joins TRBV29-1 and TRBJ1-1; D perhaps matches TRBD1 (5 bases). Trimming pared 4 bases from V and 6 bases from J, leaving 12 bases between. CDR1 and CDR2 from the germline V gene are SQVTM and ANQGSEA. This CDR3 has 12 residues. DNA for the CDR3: TGCAGCGTTGTTGGGGGGTTCGCTGAAGCTTTCTTT. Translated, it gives CSVVGGFAEAFF.

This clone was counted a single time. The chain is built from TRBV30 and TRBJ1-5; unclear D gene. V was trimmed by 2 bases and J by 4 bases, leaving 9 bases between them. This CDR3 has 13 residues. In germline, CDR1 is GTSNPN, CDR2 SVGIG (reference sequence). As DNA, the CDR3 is TGTGCCTGGAGTACCGGCGGGAATCAGCCCCAGCATTTT. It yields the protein CAWSTGGNQPQHF.

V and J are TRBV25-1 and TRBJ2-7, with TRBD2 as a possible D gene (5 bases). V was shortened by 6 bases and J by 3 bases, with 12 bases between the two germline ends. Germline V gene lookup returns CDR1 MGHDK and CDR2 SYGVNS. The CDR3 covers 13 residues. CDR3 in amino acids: CASRAGNNYEQYF. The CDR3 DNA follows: TGTGCCAGCAGAGCCGGGAATAACTACGAGCAGTACTTC.

The CDR3 here is CASSATGSYNEQFF. The CDR3 DNA sequence: TGTGCCAGCAGTGCAACCGGGAGTTACAATGAGCAGTTCTTC. The chain uses TRBV6-4 and TRBJ2-1; a possible D gene is TRBD2 (6 bases). Germline loops: CDR1 MRHNA, CDR2 SNTAGT. V lost 4 bases and J lost 4, with 11 bases in between. This CDR3 is built from 14 residues.

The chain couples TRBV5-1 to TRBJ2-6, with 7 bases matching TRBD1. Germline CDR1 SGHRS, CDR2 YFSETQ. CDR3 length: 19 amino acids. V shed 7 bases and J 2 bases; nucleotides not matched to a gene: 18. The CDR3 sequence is CASLPSPGQVGPGANVLTF. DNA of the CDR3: TGCGCCAGCTTACCCTCACCAGGACAGGTGGGCCCTGGGGCCAACGTCCTGACTTTC. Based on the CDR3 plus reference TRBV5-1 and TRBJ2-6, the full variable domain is KAGVTQTPRYLIKTRGQQVTLSCSPISGHRSVSWYQQTPGQGLQFLFEYFSETQRNKGNFPGRFSGRQFSNSRSEMNVSTLELGDSALYLCASLPSPGQVGPGANVLTFGAGSRLTVL.

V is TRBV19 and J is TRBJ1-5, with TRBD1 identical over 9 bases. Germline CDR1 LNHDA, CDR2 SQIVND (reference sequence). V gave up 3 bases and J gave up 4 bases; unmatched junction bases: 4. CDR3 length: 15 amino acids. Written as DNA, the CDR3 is TGTGCCAGTAGTATTACCGGGACAGGGAATCAGCCCCAGCATTTT. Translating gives CASSITGTGNQPQHF. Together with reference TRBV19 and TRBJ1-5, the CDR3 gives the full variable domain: DGGITQSPKYLFRKEGQNVTLSCEQNLNHDAMYWYRQDPGQGLRLIYYSQIVNDFQKGDIAEGYSVSREKKESFPLTVTSAQKNPTAFYLCASSITGTGNQPQHFGDGTRLSIL.

This chain's CDR3 is CASSSAPTGTNQPQHF. CDR3 sequence (DNA): TGTGCCAGCAGTTCCGCCCCGACAGGGACCAATCAGCCCCAGCATTTT. The chain employs TRBV27 and TRBJ1-5, with 7 positions matching TRBD1. J was trimmed by 3 bases and V by 4 bases; bases with no gene match: 9. The CDR3 is 16 residues long. CDR1 is MNHEY and CDR2 is SMNVEV in the germline V gene (reference sequence).

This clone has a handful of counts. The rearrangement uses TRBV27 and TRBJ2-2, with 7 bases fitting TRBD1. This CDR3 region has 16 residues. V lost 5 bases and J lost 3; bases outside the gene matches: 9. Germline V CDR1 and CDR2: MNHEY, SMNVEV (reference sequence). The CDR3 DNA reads TGTGCCAGCAGTCATTCTACAGGGGATCACACCGGGGAGCTGTTTTTT. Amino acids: CASSHSTGDHTGELFF.